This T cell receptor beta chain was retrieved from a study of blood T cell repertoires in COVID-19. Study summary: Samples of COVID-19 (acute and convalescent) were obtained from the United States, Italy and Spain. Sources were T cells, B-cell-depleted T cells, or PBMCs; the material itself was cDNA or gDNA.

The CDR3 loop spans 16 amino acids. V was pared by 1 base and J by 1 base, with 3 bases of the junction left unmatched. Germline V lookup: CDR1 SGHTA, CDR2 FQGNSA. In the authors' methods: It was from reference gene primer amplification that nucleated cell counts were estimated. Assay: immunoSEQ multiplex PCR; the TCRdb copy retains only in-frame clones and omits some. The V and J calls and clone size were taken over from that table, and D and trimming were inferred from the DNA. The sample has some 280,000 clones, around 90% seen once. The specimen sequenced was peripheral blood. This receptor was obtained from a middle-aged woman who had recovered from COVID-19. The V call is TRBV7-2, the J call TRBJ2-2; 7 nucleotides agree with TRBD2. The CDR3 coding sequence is TGTGCCAGCAGCTTAGTTCCGGGAGGGAACACCGGGGAGCTGTTTTTT. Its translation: CASSLVPGGNTGELFF.